This T cell receptor (beta chain) was sequenced in a study of T cell responses to AZD1222 COVID-19 vaccine. Study-level background: Pooled samples include second doses given at about 4 or 12 weeks.

The count of this clone is one. Its cognate antigen is unknown. CDR1 SEHNR and CDR2 FQNEAQ come from the germline V gene (reference sequence). Unmatched junction bases numbered 4, after V lost 8 bases and J lost 6 bases. The CDR3 spans 13 residues. The protocol was immunoSEQ multiplex PCR, while the TCRdb copy is restricted to in-frame clones and leaves out a portion. In the table there are 95,000 to 150,000 clones, 75% to 90% of which are singletons. Notes on the study in general: Unmutated variant regions reportedly attract nearly half of all spike-specific TCRs. Repertoires in all cases were sampled only once the peak T cell response had passed. Vaccine-related CD4 TCRs covered spike, predominating at 160-218 and 743-854.

The chain has TRBV7-9 and TRBJ2-2; 9 bases fit TRBD1. The sequences come from peripheral blood, collected on day 0 of AZD1222 vaccination. This clonotype originated in an adult in good health. The CDR3, as DNA: TGTGCCAGCGGGGACAGGGCGGCCGGGGAGCTGTTTTTT. This encodes CASGDRAAGELFF.